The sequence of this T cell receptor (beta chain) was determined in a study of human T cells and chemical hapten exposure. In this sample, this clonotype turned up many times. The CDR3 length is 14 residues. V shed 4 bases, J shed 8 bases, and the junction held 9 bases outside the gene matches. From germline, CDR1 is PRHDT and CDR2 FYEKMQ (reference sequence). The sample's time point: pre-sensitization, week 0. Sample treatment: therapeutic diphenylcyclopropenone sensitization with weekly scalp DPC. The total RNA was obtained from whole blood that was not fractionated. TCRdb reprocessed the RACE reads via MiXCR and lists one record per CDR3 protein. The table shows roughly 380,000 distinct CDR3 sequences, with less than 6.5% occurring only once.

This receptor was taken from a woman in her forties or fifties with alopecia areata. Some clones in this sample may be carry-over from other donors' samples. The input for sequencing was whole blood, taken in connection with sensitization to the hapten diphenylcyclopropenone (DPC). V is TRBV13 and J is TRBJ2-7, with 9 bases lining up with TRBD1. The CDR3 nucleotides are TGTGCCAGCAGCTCTACGGGACAGGGTACGCAGCAGTACTTC. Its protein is CASSSTGQGTQQYF.